This TCR beta chain was recovered during a study of vaccination and CD4 T cells after COVID-19. An Oncomine TCR Beta short-read assay was used to sequence the DNA from cultured CD4+ T cells. One entry per CDR3 protein, called by TCRdb with MiXCR from the PCR reads. Of 15,000 to 19,000 distinct CDR3 sequences listed, about 39% are singletons. As concerns this clonotype: The antigen is undetermined.

CDR1 is DFQATT and CDR2 is SNEGSKA in the germline V gene (reference sequence). This CDR3 is built from 15 residues. Trimming pared 1 base from V and 3 bases from J, leaving 13 bases between. Specified treatment: approximately 9-day PBMC culture with coronavirus spike peptide pools or control peptides (ViraFEST assay). Specimen: CD4+ T cells from blood, cultured in vitro, collected before SARS-CoV-2 vaccination. The chain employs TRBV20-1 and TRBJ1-5; D is undetermined. This receptor was taken from a human donor who had recovered from COVID-19. CDR3 sequence: CSARGGEAPNQPQHF. As DNA, the CDR3 is TGCAGTGCTAGAGGCGGGGAGGCCCCCAATCAGCCCCAGCATTTT.